A selection of T cell receptor beta chains follows, all from one sample in a study of blood T cell repertoires in COVID-19. The method was immunoSEQ multiplex PCR; TCRdb's version includes in-frame clones alone and lacks a portion of them. The table records tens of thousands of clones, roughly four fifths of them present only once. Sequenced: peripheral blood. These receptors all stem from a man aged 55 to 70 with acute or convalescent COVID-19. Both conserved end residues are part of each CDR3. The order of the fields is clone size, J gene, D gene, V gene, CDR3 DNA, CDR3 protein. D genes are given only for firm matches. Size is stated for part of the rows, as once, few or many counts, or as a class when the clone is expanded.

>few|TRBJ1-1|TRBD1|TRBV11-2
TGTGCCAGCAGCTACAGGGGGAACACTGAAGCTTTCTTT
CASSYRGNTEAFF
>-|TRBJ2-7|TRBD1|TRBV15
TGTGCCACCAGCAGAGGTCTCCTTGGACAGGGGGCGCGCTACGAGCAGTACTTC
CATSRGLLGQGARYEQYF
>-|TRBJ2-7|TRBD1|TRBV5-6
TGTGCCAGCAGCTGGACGGGGACAGGATCCTACGAGCAGTACTTC
CASSWTGTGSYEQYF
>-|TRBJ2-1|-|TRBV24-1
TGTGCCACCAGTGATTCGGGGTACAATGAGCAGTTCTTC
CATSDSGYNEQFF
>-|TRBJ2-7|-|TRBV5-1
TGCGCCAGCAGTCCCTCCTTAACCTACGAGCAGTACTTC
CASSPSLTYEQYF
>-|TRBJ1-2|-|TRBV7-3
TGTGCCAGCAGCCAAGACAGGATCTATGGCTACACCTTC
CASSQDRIYGYTF
>-|TRBJ2-3|TRBD1|TRBV24-1
TGTGCCACCAGTGGGACAGGGGAAGATACGCAGTATTTT
CATSGTGEDTQYF
>-|TRBJ2-2|TRBD1|TRBV5-1
TGCGCCAGCAGCCCACAGGGGTCCGGGGAGCTGTTTTTT
CASSPQGSGELFF
>once|TRBJ1-1|-|TRBV24-1
TGTGCCACCAGTGACTCAGATCGAGAAGCTTTCTTT
CATSDSDREAFF
>-|TRBJ2-1|-|TRBV24-1
TGTGCCACCGCGGAGGGGGGGTACGATGAGCAGTTCTTC
CATAEGGYDEQFF
>-|TRBJ1-1|-|TRBV30
TGTGCCTGGAGTGTACAGATGAACACTGAAGCTTTCTTT
CAWSVQMNTEAFF
>-|TRBJ1-5|-|TRBV19
TGTGCCAGTAGTAGCCAGAATAGCAATCAGCCCCAGCATTTT
CASSSQNSNQPQHF
>-|TRBJ1-2|-|TRBV5-1
TGCGCCAGCAGCTTGGGTAGCTCAGGGGAACATGGCTACACCTTC
CASSLGSSGEHGYTF
>-|TRBJ1-2|TRBD1|TRBV25-1
TGTGCCAGCAGTCGCGAGGGGGCGGGTAACTATGGCTACACCTTC
CASSREGAGNYGYTF
>-|TRBJ1-5|-|TRBV28
TGTGCCAGCCTAAGACAGGCCCGTGGCAATCAGCCCCAGCATTTT
CASLRQARGNQPQHF
>-|TRBJ2-1|-|TRBV2
TGTGCCAGTTGGGGGCAGGGGAATGAGCAGTTCTTC
CASWGQGNEQFF
>few|TRBJ1-1|-|TRBV7-2
TGTGCCAGTTCTAACCATCAGGGTGTAACTGAAGCTTTCTTT
CASSNHQGVTEAFF
>once|TRBJ1-1|TRBD1|TRBV19
TGTGCCAGTAGTATGGGCGACAGGGGACCGCCACGAGCTTTCTTT
CASSMGDRGPPRAFF
>-|TRBJ2-1|TRBD1|TRBV4-1
TGCGCCAGCAGCCAAGGGGACAGGTCTCACAATGAGCAGTTCTTC
CASSQGDRSHNEQFF
>-|TRBJ1-3|TRBD1|TRBV27
TGTGCCAGCAGACGGACAGGGGACTCTGGAAACACCATATATTTT
CASRRTGDSGNTIYF
>-|TRBJ2-5|-|TRBV5-1
TGCGCCAGCAGCTTCCAGCGGGCCCAAGAGACCCAGTACTTC
CASSFQRAQETQYF
>once|TRBJ2-5|TRBD2|TRBV5-4
TGTGCCAGCAGCCCCTCAGCGGGGCGAGTTGCGACCCAGTACTTC
CASSPSAGRVATQYF
>-|TRBJ2-7|TRBD1|TRBV10-3
TGTGCCATCAGTGATCCGGGACAGGGGAATTCCTACGAGCAGTACTTC
CAISDPGQGNSYEQYF
>-|TRBJ2-5|-|TRBV7-9
TGTGCCAGCAGCTTGTCGACAGCCGGTCAAGAGACCCAGTACTTC
CASSLSTAGQETQYF
>few|TRBJ1-1|-|TRBV20-1
TGCAGTGCCCGGGGGGCCACTGAAGCTTTCTTT
CSARGATEAFF
>-|TRBJ2-7|-|TRBV11-2
TGTGCCAGCAGCTCACAGGCCCAAGCCTACGAGCAGTACTTC
CASSSQAQAYEQYF
>-|TRBJ2-3|-|TRBV7-9
TGTGCCAGCAGCTTATTAGAGGTTAACACAGATACGCAGTATTTT
CASSLLEVNTDTQYF
>-|TRBJ2-1|-|TRBV23-1
TGCGCCAGCAGTCGTAAGAGGACCTACAATGAGCAGTTCTTC
CASSRKRTYNEQFF
>-|TRBJ2-1|TRBD2|TRBV2
TGTGCCAGCGGGGGGGTGGAGCAGTTCTTC
CASGGVEQFF
>-|TRBJ2-3|-|TRBV7-2
TGTGCCAGCACCGTACTGGGGAGCGGCACAGATACGCAGTATTTT
CASTVLGSGTDTQYF
>-|TRBJ2-3|TRBD2|TRBV7-3
TGTGCCAGCAGCTTAAGCGGGGGGGCCGGAGATACGCAGTATTTT
CASSLSGGAGDTQYF
>few|TRBJ2-1|TRBD2|TRBV18
TGTGCCAGCTCACCAGCGGGGGGGTACAATGAGCAGTTCTTC
CASSPAGGYNEQFF
>few|TRBJ1-2|-|TRBV6-5
TGTGCCAGCCAAACAGGGAGGGGTAACTATGGCTACACCTTC
CASQTGRGNYGYTF
>-|TRBJ2-7|-|TRBV5-1
TGCGCCAGCAGCTCATTTCGGGAGAACCACGAGCAGTACTTC
CASSSFRENHEQYF
>-|TRBJ2-5|-|TRBV12-5
TGTGCTAGTGGTTCTACGGTGAGCGAGACCCAGTACTTC
CASGSTVSETQYF
>-|TRBJ1-1|-|TRBV6-6
TGTGCCAGCACCCTTACAGTGAACACTGAAGCTTTCTTT
CASTLTVNTEAFF
>-|TRBJ2-6|TRBD1|TRBV5-1
TGCGCCAGCAGCCCAGGGACAGCTGGGGCCAACGTCCTGACTTTC
CASSPGTAGANVLTF
>-|TRBJ2-1|TRBD2|TRBV13
TGTGCCAGCAGCTTAGCCAACTTAGCGGGGGGGCTGGATTATGAGCAGTTCTTC
CASSLANLAGGLDYEQFF
>-|TRBJ1-6|TRBD1|TRBV6-1
TGTGCCAGCAGTGCAGGGGGACGATTCTCCTATAATTCACCCCTCCACTTT
CASSAGGRFSYNSPLHF
>-|TRBJ1-5|-|TRBV7-2
TGTGCCAGCAGCTTAGCGTTAAATCAGCCCCAGCATTTT
CASSLALNQPQHF
>-|TRBJ2-5|TRBD1|TRBV5-1
TGCGCCAGCAGCTTACAGGGGGTTCAAGAGACCCAGTACTTC
CASSLQGVQETQYF
>-|TRBJ1-6|-|TRBV15
TGTGCCACCAGCTACGGGGGTGTTAATTCACCCCTCCACTTT
CATSYGGVNSPLHF
>-|TRBJ2-7|TRBD2|TRBV7-8
TGTGCCAGCAGTTCCAGGGACGGGACTAAGCTCTACGAGCAGTACTTC
CASSSRDGTKLYEQYF
>-|TRBJ1-2|TRBD1|TRBV7-3
TGTGCCAGCAGCCCCGGTCTCGGGACAGGGGACTACACCTTC
CASSPGLGTGDYTF
>-|TRBJ1-1|TRBD1|TRBV18
TGTGCCAGCTCTACGACAGGGGATTCTGAAGCTTTCTTT
CASSTTGDSEAFF
>-|TRBJ1-2|-|TRBV24-1
TGTGCCACCGCCGACACAGGGAACTATGGCTACACCTTC
CATADTGNYGYTF
>once|TRBJ1-2|-|TRBV19
TGTGCCAGTAGTATAGGGGGCAGGGTTCTCGATGGCTACACCTTC
CASSIGGRVLDGYTF
>-|TRBJ1-1|-|TRBV6-5
TGTGCCAGCAGCTATAGGACTTTGAACACTGAAGCTTTCTTT
CASSYRTLNTEAFF
>-|TRBJ1-1|-|TRBV30
TGTGCCTGGAGTGTGATGCCCACACGGGCTGAAGCTTTCTTT
CAWSVMPTRAEAFF
>once|TRBJ1-6|TRBD1|TRBV10-3
TGTGCCATCAGTTCGACAGGGGCTAATTCACCCCTCCACTTT
CAISSTGANSPLHF
>-|TRBJ2-7|TRBD1|TRBV15
TGTGCCACCAGCAGATCCTCCGGGACAGCAACCTACGAGCAGTACTTC
CATSRSSGTATYEQYF
>-|TRBJ1-6|-|TRBV28
TGTGCCAGCAGTTTGGACAGCCCTATAGATAATTCACCCCTCCACTTT
CASSLDSPIDNSPLHF
>once|TRBJ1-4|-|TRBV29-1
TGCAGCGCTACGACGCAGGGCGAAAAACTGTTTTTT
CSATTQGEKLFF
>few|TRBJ1-6|-|TRBV25-1
TGTGCCAGCAGGACCTGGGACAATTGGTCCCTCCACTTT
CASRTWDNWSLHF
>-|TRBJ1-3|TRBD1|TRBV27
TGTGCCAGCAGCGCGGGACAGGGGAGAGGAAACACCATATATTTT
CASSAGQGRGNTIYF
>-|TRBJ1-5|-|TRBV12-3/TRBV12-4
TGTGCCAGCAGCCGACAGTATGGCCAGCCCCAGCATTTT
CASSRQYGQPQHF
>-|TRBJ1-5|-|TRBV28
TGTGCCAGCAGCACCCCGTCACAGGGCAATCAGCCCCAGCATTTT
CASSTPSQGNQPQHF
>-|TRBJ1-1|-|TRBV2
TGTGCCAGCAGTGCGGAGAGGGACACTGAAGCTTTCTTT
CASSAERDTEAFF
>-|TRBJ2-5|-|TRBV6-2/TRBV6-3
TGTGCCAGCAGTTATTGGCGGAGTCGAGAGACCCAGTACTTC
CASSYWRSRETQYF